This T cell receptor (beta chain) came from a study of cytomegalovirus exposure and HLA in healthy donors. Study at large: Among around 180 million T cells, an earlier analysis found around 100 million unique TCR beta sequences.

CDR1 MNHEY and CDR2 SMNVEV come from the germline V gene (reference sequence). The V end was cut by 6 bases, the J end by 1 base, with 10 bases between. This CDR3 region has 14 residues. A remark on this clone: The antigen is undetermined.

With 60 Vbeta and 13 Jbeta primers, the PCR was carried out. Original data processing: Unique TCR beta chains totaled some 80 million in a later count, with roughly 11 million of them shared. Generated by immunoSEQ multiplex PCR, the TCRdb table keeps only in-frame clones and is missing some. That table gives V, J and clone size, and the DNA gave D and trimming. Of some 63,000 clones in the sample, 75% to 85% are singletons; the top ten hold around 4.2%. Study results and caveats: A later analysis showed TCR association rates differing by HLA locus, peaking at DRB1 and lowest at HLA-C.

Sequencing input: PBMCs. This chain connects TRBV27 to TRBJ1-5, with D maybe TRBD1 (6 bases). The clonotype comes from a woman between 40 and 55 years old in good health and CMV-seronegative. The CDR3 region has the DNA TGTGCCAGCAGGCGGGGGCAAAGCAATCAGCCCCAGCATTTT. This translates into CASRRGQSNQPQHF.